The entry below gives a single T cell receptor (beta chain) sequence along with its context. The assay was immunoSEQ multiplex PCR, and TCRdb's table has in-frame clones only and misses some. The sample has under 250,000 clones; 80% to 85% are singletons. The germline V and J ends were trimmed by 7 bases and 5 bases, with 24 bases remaining between them. This CDR3 has 17 residues. Germline loops: CDR1 SEHNR, CDR2 FQNEAQ (reference sequence). Followed over time, Seattle patients had been enrolled while infection was active. The data were taken from a study of blood T cell repertoires in COVID-19. Study background: PBMCs, B-cell-depleted T cells, or T cells provided the cDNA or gDNA that made up the material.

This clonotype was sampled from a woman aged 70-85 years with COVID-19, enrolled during active disease. Input material: peripheral blood. V is TRBV7-9 and J is TRBJ2-1; D is unclear. CDR3 residues: CASNLRPVGYENNEQFF. Written as DNA, the CDR3 is TGTGCCAGCAACCTACGGCCGGTGGGCTATGAGAACAATGAGCAGTTCTTC.